This T cell receptor (beta chain) derives from a study of cytomegalovirus exposure and HLA in healthy donors (dated by TCRdb to between 2016 and 2019). Background for the entire study: An earlier analysis of about 530 of the donors reported 250 to 300 Gb of sequence data and 95 million to 130 million unique TCR beta sequences obtained from about 180 million T cells. The study used immunosequencing to profile the T cell repertoires of 666 subjects and linked those repertoires to cytomegalovirus serostatus. The number of donors typed differed by locus, with about 629-630 for A, B, C, DRB1 and DQB1, roughly 550 for DQA1, 600 to 610 for DPA1, and about 450 for DPB1. A few DR-DQ haplotypes were treated as single units for association and clustering because of strong linkage in the cohort. Genome-wide SNP genotypes for about three fifths of the roughly 670 donors were used in a later genetic analysis, which treated that subset as a discovery cohort. All discovery cohort repertoires had been generated on a single sequencing platform. In addition to the first cohort of 666 subjects, a separate validation cohort of 130 or so different subjects was used. Across 398 genotyped donors of the cohort, an average of approximately 240,000 unique TCR beta nucleotide sequences per donor were sequenced, and roughly 20% of those sequences were non-productive. The aim of the study was to test whether cataloging public T cell receptors could identify signatures of past pathogen exposure. Among the approximately 430 genotyped donors, under 90% belonged to the genetic ancestry cluster associated with self-reported Caucasian donors. An earlier analysis of some 600 of the donors applied high-throughput TCR beta sequencing to assess whether each TCR beta V gene segment acted as functional or pseudogenic. About 330 gigabases of sequencing data and 91 million or so unique TCR sequences made up an early release that covered about 640 HLA-typed donors. In the later analysis, no new phenotypic data were used to find candidate immune exposures; instead, reliance was placed on TCR beta sequences and their occurrence across donors. Class I and class II HLA loci were covered by the typing at four-digit resolution. To study patterns of TCR occurrence, a later analysis re-analyzed previously published TCR beta repertoires from 666 donors and added high-resolution HLA genotyping. Alongside the repertoire data, information on donor age, sex, ethnicity and CMV serostatus was compiled. To predict cytomegalovirus infection status, the study brought together high-throughput TCR immunosequencing, statistical association of individual TCRs with disease status, and machine learning.

The cohort comprised approximately 700 healthy bone marrow donors. At the time of sampling, all cohort members were nominally healthy, though unrecorded immune exposures were likely present. The donor was CMV seropositive and belonged to the group of 250 to 350 seropositive cohort members. A peripheral blood sample was provided by each donor, and peripheral blood mononuclear cells were used for TCR beta sequencing. Genomic DNA extraction from the blood cell samples was performed with the Qiagen DNeasy Blood Extraction Kit. Receptors were amplified or captured by the immunoSEQ multiplex PCR assay. For the multiplex PCR, a mixture combining 60 forward primers for TCR Vbeta segments and 13 reverse primers for TCR Jbeta segments was used. The CDR3 region of rearranged TCR beta genes was amplified from genomic DNA by a multiplex PCR assay. Amplified TCR beta libraries were sequenced as 87-base-pair reads on the Illumina HiSeq System. In the source study's methods: In a later analysis, tens of millions of unique TCR beta chains were counted across the roughly 670 repertoires, and about 9.9 million of these chains were shared by at least two donors. Raw reads were error-corrected and collapsed into unique sequences by a nearest-neighbor algorithm in which closely related sequences were merged to remove PCR and sequencing errors. V, D and J gene segments were assigned by aligning CDR3 sequences to IMGT reference sequences. For a sequence to be retained, a match of at least six nucleotides was required to both a V gene segment and a J gene segment. A rearrangement counted as productive if the CDR3 had no stop codons and remained in frame with V and J, and every other rearrangement counted as non-productive. CDR3 was defined by IMGT convention, running from the second conserved V-encoded cysteine to the conserved J-encoded phenylalanine. Sequences without an unambiguous match to a single V gene segment were excluded from the earlier analysis of almost 600 of the donors. In an earlier analysis of approximately 560 of the donors, a V segment was called functional when productive rearrangements were above 56.7%, and segregating when the standard deviation between donors exceeded 5%. A statistical classification framework was built to diagnose cytomegalovirus status from the catalog of TCR beta chain sequences. In a later analysis, V and J genes were assigned by comparing TCR nucleotide sequences against IMGT/GENE-DB human TR gene sequences. A later analysis assigned CDR3 sequences and most-parsimonious VDJ recombination scenarios with the TCRdist pipeline. In a later analysis, each TCR beta chain was defined by its CDR3 amino acid sequence together with its V-gene family, and reads lacking a unique V-gene family were excluded. In a later analysis, 450 to 600 highly shared, low-generation-probability nucleotide sequences were removed to address suspected cross-contamination and a sequencing artifact. In a later analysis, a clonal expansion index was calculated for each public chain from normalized within-repertoire ranks of inferred template counts. In a later analysis, generation probabilities were computed with a VDJ recombination model fitted to out-of-frame rearrangements, and the resulting probabilities were checked against IGoR. In a later analysis, hypergeometric tests were used to score TCR-TCR, TCR-HLA and TCR-CMV co-occurrence, with a repertoire-size bias correction applied to TCR pairs. False discovery rates were estimated in a later analysis by permuting HLA or CMV assignments 20 times. In a later analysis, co-occurring TCRs were grouped using DBSCAN, and TCRdist sequence similarity was added for clustering within HLA-allele-positive subsets. Co-occurrence clustering excluded repertoires with fewer than 30,000 or more than 120,000 public chains, plus five with anomalous nucleotide sharing. Sourced from immuneACCESS, this table was stored by TCRdb with only in-frame sequences that have V and J called. A share of the clones is absent; for the studies checked, an unresolved V gene accounts for under half, and the remainder has no known explanation. Clonal size and the V and J genes are those of that table, whereas D and trimming came from the DNA. The sample contains fewer than 200,000 clones, around 80% of them found a single time. The ten largest clonotypes hold 4.5% of the sample.

This clone was seen once. There is no known antigen for this receptor. No per-base quality is available; no much larger clone lies one base away. From the germline V gene, CDR1 is MGHRA and CDR2 is YSYEKL. The V end loses 3 bases and the J end loses 10 bases, and a stretch of 22 bases separates them. The CDR3 numbers 16 residues from cysteine through phenylalanine. Kept here is only the CDR3 DNA, which spans 48 bases and is read in frame from base 1. Overall results and qualifications from the work: A few of the identified cytomegalovirus-associated TCR beta chains were confirmed in vitro to be specific for cytomegalovirus antigens. The cohort was sequenced for TCR beta chains only, and without alpha or paired-chain data the features that could be detected were limited. A further reported finding was that TCR beta sequences accurately predicted the HLA-A and HLA-B alleles for most subjects in the first cohort. The classifier was reported to diagnose cytomegalovirus status with high specificity and sensitivity in both the original and validation cohorts. When HLA alleles, especially DR and DQ, strongly co-occurred, attributing TCR associations to individual alleles was difficult. A total of some 180 TCR beta chains were listed by the study as associated with cytomegalovirus. According to a later analysis, TCR association rates differed among HLA loci, with DRB1 alleles showing the most associated TCRs and HLA-C alleles showing the fewest. Approximately 18 rarely observed V segments, including chromosome 9 orphons, were excluded from the earlier analysis of 550 to 700 of the donors because counts were too low. A later analysis reported that several top co-occurrence clusters appeared linked to parvovirus B19, influenza, CMV and Epstein-Barr virus. The authors suggested that the approach could potentially be generalized to other disease states and immunological phenotypes. Correlated functional status among segregating V segments might reflect linkage disequilibrium, but an unknown experimental factor could not be ruled out. The 87-base-pair reads could not distinguish some IMGT-functional V segments, including TRBV6-2 and TRBV6-3, so those segments were excluded. At a false discovery rate of 0.05, a later analysis linked some 18,000 TCR beta sequences to specific HLA alleles. Compared with equally common non-associated chains, HLA-associated TCR beta chains in a later analysis were more clonally expanded and had lower generation probabilities. Because HLA typing was missing for some donors at each locus, association tests included only the typed subset. CMV serostatus was the only immune exposure information available for the cohort. An earlier analysis of around 600 of the donors showed that most TCR beta V segments appeared in productive rearrangements either about 90% or about 30% of the time, which broadly matched IMGT annotations. According to a later genetic analysis, donors in an Asian-associated ancestry cluster had fewer N-insertions in productive TCRs than the roughly 670-donor mean. A later genetic analysis associated a missense DCLRE1C variant with V-gene and J-gene trimming of TCR beta chains, and an independent cohort replicated the association. Most CMV-associated TCR beta chains appeared to be HLA-restricted in a later analysis, and the HLA associations seemed to be driven largely by CMV exposure. Presence/absence analyses assumed roughly uniform sequencing depth across donors, an assumption that may not hold. A cluster of highly shared sequence variants was judged likely to represent a technical artifact of the sequencing pipeline. Across donors, most TCR sequences were observed very rarely, whereas some public TCRs were present in many individuals.

The chain couples TRBV4-1 to TRBJ2-1, and perhaps TRBD1 as D gene, on 7 matching bases. The material sequenced was PBMCs. The source is a woman in her 50s in good health and CMV-seropositive. This receptor has the CDR3 CASSHQDRRGLMEQFF. The DNA reads as follows: TGCGCCAGCAGCCACCAGGACAGGAGGGGCCTTATGGAGCAGTTCTTC.